The clone carrying this T cell receptor beta chain was detected a few times. The time point denotes: patch test 1, 2 weeks after DPC sensitization. Treatment described: therapeutic diphenylcyclopropenone sensitization with weekly scalp DPC. These data belong to a study of human T cells and chemical hapten exposure. The germline V gene encodes CDR1 SEHNR and CDR2 FQNEAQ (reference sequence). This CDR3 comprises 15 residues. The V and J ends lost 1 base and 8 bases, in that order; junction bases with no gene match: 7. TCRdb passed the RACE reads through MiXCR, listing each CDR3 protein once. The repertoire holds 350,000 or so distinct CDR3 sequences, with around 7% as singletons.

V gene TRBV7-9 combines with J gene TRBJ1-4; 7 nucleotides agree with TRBD1. The source of this sequence is a woman under 30 with alopecia areata. Some clones in this sample may be carry-over from other donors' samples. The sample in question was whole blood, obtained in connection with sensitization to the hapten diphenylcyclopropenone (DPC). The CDR3 loop is CASSLGQGFGEKLFF. For the CDR3, the DNA is TGTGCCAGCAGCTTAGGACAGGGTTTCGGGGAAAAACTGTTTTTT.